The 3 T cell receptor beta chains below come from one sample, sequenced in a study of T-cell reconstitution after alpha-beta-depleted transplantation in children. Unique molecular identifiers were used to barcode this TCRbeta library. TCRdb used MiXCR to reprocess the PCR reads, holding one entry per CDR3 protein. The sample includes more than 400,000 distinct CDR3 sequences, over 40% of them seen just once. The sequenced sample was PBMCs, obtained before TCRalphabeta/CD19-depleted stem cell transplant. All receptors derive from a girl aged 2 to 9 with aplastic anemia, due to receive a stem cell transplant.

This clonotype was detected only a few times. The chain links TRBV20-1 to TRBJ2-5; 7 bases match TRBD1. The CDR3 is 15 residues long. Germline values: CDR1 DFQATT, CDR2 SNEGSKA (reference sequence). The ends lost 2 bases at V and 1 base at J; junction bases unmatched: 7. The CDR3 protein is CSARKPGTAQETQYF. The CDR3 DNA is TGCAGTGCTAGAAAGCCCGGGACAGCCCAAGAGACCCAGTACTTC.

The chain uses TRBV20-1 and TRBJ2-3; D is unclear. This CDR3 comprises 14 residues. Germline CDR1 reads DFQATT; CDR2 reads SNEGSKA (reference sequence). Deletions cut 3 bases from V and 1 base from J, with 11 bases between. Written as DNA, the CDR3 is TGCAGTGCTAGGCCCTATCTTGGCACAGATACGCAGTATTTT. The encoded protein is CSARPYLGTDTQYF.

V gene TRBV20-1 combines with J gene TRBJ2-7, with unresolved D. The germline V gene has CDR1 DFQATT and CDR2 SNEGSKA (reference sequence). The V and J ends lost 6 bases and 5 bases respectively, with 17 bases between them. The length of the CDR3 is 13 residues. The CDR3 sequence is CSARGSPKHEQYF. CDR3 DNA: TGCAGTGCCCGCGGCAGCCCGAAGCACGAGCAGTACTTC.